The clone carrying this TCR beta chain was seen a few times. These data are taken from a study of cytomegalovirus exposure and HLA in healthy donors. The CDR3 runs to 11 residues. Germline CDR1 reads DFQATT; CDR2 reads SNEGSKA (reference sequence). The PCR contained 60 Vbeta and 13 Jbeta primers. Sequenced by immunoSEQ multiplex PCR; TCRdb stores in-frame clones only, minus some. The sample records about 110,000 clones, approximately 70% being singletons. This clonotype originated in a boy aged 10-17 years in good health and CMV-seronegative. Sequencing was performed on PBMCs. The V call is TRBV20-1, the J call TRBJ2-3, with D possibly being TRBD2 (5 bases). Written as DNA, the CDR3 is TGCGGGATACTAGTCACAGATACGCAGTATTTT. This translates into CGILVTDTQYF.